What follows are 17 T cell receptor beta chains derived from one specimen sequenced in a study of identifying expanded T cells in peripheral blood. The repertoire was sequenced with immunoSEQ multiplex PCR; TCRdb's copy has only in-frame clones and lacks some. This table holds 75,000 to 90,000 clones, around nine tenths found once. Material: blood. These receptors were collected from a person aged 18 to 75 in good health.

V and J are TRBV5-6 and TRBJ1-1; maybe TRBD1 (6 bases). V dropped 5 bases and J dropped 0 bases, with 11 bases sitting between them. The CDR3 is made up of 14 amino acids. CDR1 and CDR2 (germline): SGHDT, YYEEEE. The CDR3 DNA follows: TGTGCCAGCAGTCCGACAGGTTTGAACACTGAAGCTTTCTTT. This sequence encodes CASSPTGLNTEAFF.

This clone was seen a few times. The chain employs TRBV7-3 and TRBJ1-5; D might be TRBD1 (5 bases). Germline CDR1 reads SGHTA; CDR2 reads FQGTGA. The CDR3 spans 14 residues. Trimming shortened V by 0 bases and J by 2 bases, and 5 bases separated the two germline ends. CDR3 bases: TGTGCCAGCAGCTTAACAGGGGGCAATCAGCCCCAGCATTTT. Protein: CASSLTGGNQPQHF. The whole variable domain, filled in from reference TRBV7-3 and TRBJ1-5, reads GAGVSQTPSNKVTEKGKYVELRCDPISGHTALYWYRQSLGQGPEFLIYFQGTGAADDSGLPNDRFFAVRPEGSVSTLKIQRTERGDSAVYLCASSLTGGNQPQHFGDGTRLSIL.

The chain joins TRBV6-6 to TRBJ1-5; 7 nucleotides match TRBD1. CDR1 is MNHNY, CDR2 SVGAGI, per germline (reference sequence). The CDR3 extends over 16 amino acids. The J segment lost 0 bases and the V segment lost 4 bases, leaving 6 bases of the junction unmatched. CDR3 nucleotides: TGTGCCAGCAGTTGGGGACAGCGAAATAGCAATCAGCCCCAGCATTTT. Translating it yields CASSWGQRNSNQPQHF.

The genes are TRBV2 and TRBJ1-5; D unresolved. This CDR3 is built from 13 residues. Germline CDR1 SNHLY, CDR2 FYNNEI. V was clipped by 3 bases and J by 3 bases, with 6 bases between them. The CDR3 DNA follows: TGTGCCAGCAGTGAGCGGAACAATCAGCCCCAGCATTTT. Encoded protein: CASSERNNQPQHF.

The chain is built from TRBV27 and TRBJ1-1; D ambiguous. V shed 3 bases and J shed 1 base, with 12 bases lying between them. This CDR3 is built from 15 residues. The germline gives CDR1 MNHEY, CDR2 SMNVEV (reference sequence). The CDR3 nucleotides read TGTGCCAGCAGTTTGTCGAGGGCAGGGAACACTGAAGCTTTCTTT. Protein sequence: CASSLSRAGNTEAFF.

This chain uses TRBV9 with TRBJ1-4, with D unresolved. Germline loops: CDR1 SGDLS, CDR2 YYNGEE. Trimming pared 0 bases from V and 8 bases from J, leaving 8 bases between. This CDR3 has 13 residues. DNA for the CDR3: TGTGCCAGCAGCGTAGATACCACAGAAAAACTGTTTTTT. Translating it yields CASSVDTTEKLFF.

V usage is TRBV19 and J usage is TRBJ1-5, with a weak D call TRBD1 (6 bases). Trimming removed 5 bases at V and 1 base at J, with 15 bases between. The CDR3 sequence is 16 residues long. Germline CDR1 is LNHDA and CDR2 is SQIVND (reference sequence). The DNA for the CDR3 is TGTGCCAGTAGTCCTCGGGGGGCGGGAAGCAATCAGCCCCAGCATTTT. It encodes CASSPRGAGSNQPQHF.

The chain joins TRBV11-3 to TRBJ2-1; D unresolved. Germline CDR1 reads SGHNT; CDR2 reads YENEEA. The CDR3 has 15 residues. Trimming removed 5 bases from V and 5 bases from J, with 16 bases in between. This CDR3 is CASSLSGRTNNEQFF. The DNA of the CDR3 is TGTGCCAGCAGCCTCTCCGGTAGGACCAACAATGAGCAGTTCTTC.

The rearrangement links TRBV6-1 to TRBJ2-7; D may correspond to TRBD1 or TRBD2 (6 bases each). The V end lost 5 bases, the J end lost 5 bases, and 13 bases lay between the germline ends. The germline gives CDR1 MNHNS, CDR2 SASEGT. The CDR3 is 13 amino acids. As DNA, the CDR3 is TGTGCCAGCAGTCACGCAGGGGAGGACGAGCAGTACTTC. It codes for CASSHAGEDEQYF.

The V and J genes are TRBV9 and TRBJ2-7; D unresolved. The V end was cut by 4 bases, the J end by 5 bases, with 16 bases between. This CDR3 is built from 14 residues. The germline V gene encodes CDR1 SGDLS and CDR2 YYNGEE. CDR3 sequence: CASSPPRDDDEQYF. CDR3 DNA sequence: TGTGCCAGCAGCCCCCCTAGGGATGACGACGAGCAGTACTTC.

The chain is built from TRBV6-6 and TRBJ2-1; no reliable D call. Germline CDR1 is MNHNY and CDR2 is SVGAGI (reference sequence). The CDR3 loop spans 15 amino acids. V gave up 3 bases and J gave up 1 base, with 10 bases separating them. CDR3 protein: CASSYYRDSYNEQFF. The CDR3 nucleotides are TGTGCCAGCAGTTATTATCGCGATTCCTACAATGAGCAGTTCTTC.

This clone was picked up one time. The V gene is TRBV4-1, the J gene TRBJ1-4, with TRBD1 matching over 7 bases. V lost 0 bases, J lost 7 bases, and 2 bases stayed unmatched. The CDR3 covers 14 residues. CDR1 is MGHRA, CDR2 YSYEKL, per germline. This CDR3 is CASSQDRGFEKLFF. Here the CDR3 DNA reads TGCGCCAGCAGCCAAGACAGGGGGTTTGAAAAACTGTTTTTT.

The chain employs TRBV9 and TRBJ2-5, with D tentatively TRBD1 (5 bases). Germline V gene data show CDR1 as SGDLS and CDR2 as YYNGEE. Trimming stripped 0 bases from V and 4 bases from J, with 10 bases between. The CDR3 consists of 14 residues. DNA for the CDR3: TGTGCCAGCAGCGTAGGGCAGGGTGCAGAGACCCAGTACTTC. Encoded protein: CASSVGQGAETQYF.

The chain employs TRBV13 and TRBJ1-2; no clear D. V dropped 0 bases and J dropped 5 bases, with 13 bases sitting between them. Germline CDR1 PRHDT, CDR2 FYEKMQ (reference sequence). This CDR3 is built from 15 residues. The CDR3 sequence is CASSLGLYSRYGYTF. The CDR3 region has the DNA TGTGCCAGCAGCTTAGGCCTCTACAGTCGATATGGCTACACCTTC.

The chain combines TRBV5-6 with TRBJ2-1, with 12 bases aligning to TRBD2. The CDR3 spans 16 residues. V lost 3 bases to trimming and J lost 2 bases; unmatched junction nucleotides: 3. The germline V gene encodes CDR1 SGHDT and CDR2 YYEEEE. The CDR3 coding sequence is TGTGCCAGCAGCTGGGGGACTAGCGGGCCCTACAATGAGCAGTTCTTC. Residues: CASSWGTSGPYNEQFF.

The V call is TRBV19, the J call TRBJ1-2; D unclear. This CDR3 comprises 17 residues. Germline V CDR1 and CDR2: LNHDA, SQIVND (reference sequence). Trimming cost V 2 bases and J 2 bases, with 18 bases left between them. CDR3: CASSIRVTGKGNYGYTF. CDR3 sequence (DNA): TGTGCCAGTAGTATAAGGGTAACGGGGAAAGGGAACTATGGCTACACCTTC.

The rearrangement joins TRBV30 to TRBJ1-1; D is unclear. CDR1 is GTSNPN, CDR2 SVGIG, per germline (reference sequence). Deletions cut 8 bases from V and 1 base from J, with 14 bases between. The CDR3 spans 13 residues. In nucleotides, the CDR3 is TGTGCCCAACTAGCCCGGGGGAACACTGAAGCTTTCTTT. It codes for CAQLARGNTEAFF.